This T cell receptor (beta chain) is drawn from a study of T cell repertoires in cytomegalovirus infection. Study-wide context: Public TCR beta signatures provided an indication of both CMV infection and a matching HLA type.

Study findings and constraints: HLA-C-restricted CMV clonotypes gave the most frequent clonotype in two of eight donors. The study identified carriers of CMV plus the relevant HLA from cumulative public TCR beta family frequency.

Turning to this clonotype: What it binds is unknown.

Per germline, CDR1 SGHRS and CDR2 YFSETQ. This CDR3 is built from 14 residues. V lost 3 bases and J lost 4; bases outside the gene matches: 4. TCRdb redid the calling of the reads with MiXCR, one entry per CDR3 protein. The sample contains approximately 600,000 distinct CDR3 sequences, about 39% of which appear only once. The sample in question was cultured PBMCs, obtained from culture after CMV antigen stimulation. The clonotype was recovered from a human donor in good health (CMV status not recorded). Some clones in this sample may be carry-over from other donors' samples. The chain joins TRBV5-1 to TRBJ2-5, with 9 bases that match TRBD1. DNA for the CDR3: TGCGCCAGCAGCTACACAGGGGGCCCAGAGACCCAGTACTTC. Translating it yields CASSYTGGPETQYF. The full variable domain, with the rest looked up from reference TRBV5-1 and TRBJ2-5, is KAGVTQTPRYLIKTRGQQVTLSCSPISGHRSVSWYQQTPGQGLQFLFEYFSETQRNKGNFPGRFSGRQFSNSRSEMNVSTLELGDSALYLCASSYTGGPETQYFGPGTRLLVL.